The rows below give T cell receptor beta chains drawn from one sample of a study of shared clonotypes between healthy human individuals. The repertoire was sequenced with immunoSEQ multiplex PCR; TCRdb's copy has only in-frame clones and lacks some. The sample has approximately 640,000 clones, 90% seen once. The sequenced sample consisted of memory CD8+ T cells from PBMCs. Receptors were obtained from a man aged 18 to 30 in good health. Some clones in this sample may be carry-over from other donors' samples. Both conserved end residues are part of each CDR3. The D gene is left open where the match is weak. Size tells how often a clone was seen (once, few, many) or the class of an expanded clone, and some rows leave it out.

TRBV28	NA	TRBJ2-1	NA	TGTGCCAGCAGTTTAGTGGGAGAGGAGTTCTTC	CASSLVGEEFF
TRBV4-3	NA	TRBJ2-7	NA	TGCGCCAGCAGCCAAGGGGAAGGTCGCGAGCAGTACTTC	CASSQGEGREQYF
TRBV28	few	TRBJ1-1	NA	TGTGCCAGCAGTTTAGTAGGAAACACTGAAGCTTTCTTT	CASSLVGNTEAFF
TRBV9	NA	TRBJ2-1	TRBD2	TGTGCCAGCAGGGCAAAAATCGAAGCGGGACACAATGAGCAGTTCTTC	CASRAKIEAGHNEQFF
TRBV5-1	once	TRBJ1-1	NA	TGCGCCAGCAGGGAGGGAGCTAACACTGAAGCTTTCTTT	CASREGANTEAFF
TRBV13	NA	TRBJ2-4	NA	TGTGCCAGCAGCTCCCGAACGTCTCAGTTCGGTCTAGCCAAAAACATTCAGTACTTC	CASSSRTSQFGLAKNIQYF
TRBV4-2	NA	TRBJ2-7	TRBD2	TGTGCCAGCAGCCACGCTCCCCTTCAGGGACTAGCGGGAGGCTTTTACGAGCAGTACTTC	CASSHAPLQGLAGGFYEQYF
TRBV27	NA	TRBJ1-5	NA	TGTGCCAGCAGTTTTGCAGCTTACCTCAATCAGCCCCAGCATTTT	CASSFAAYLNQPQHF
TRBV15	NA	TRBJ2-1	TRBD2	TGTGCCACCAGCAGCCTCTACGCTAGCGGATCCTACAATGAGCAGTTCTTC	CATSSLYASGSYNEQFF
TRBV10-1	NA	TRBJ2-6	TRBD1	TGCGCCAGCAGGGACAGGGTTTTCTCTGGGGCCAACGTCCTGACTTTC	CASRDRVFSGANVLTF
TRBV4-1	NA	TRBJ1-1	TRBD1	TGCGCCAGCAGCCACTTAGACAGGGGGCTTGGGAACACTGAAGCTTTCTTT	CASSHLDRGLGNTEAFF
TRBV7-8	NA	TRBJ2-5	NA	TGTGCCAGCAGCTTTCAGGCCGAGACCCAGTACTTC	CASSFQAETQYF
TRBV27	NA	TRBJ2-3	TRBD2	TGTGCCAGCAGTAGCGGGAGTCTCGATACGCAGTATTTT	CASSSGSLDTQYF
TRBV11-2	NA	TRBJ2-3	NA	TGTGCCAGCAGCGTTCTCCCTAGCACAGATACGCAGTATTTT	CASSVLPSTDTQYF
TRBV18	NA	TRBJ2-7	TRBD2	TGTGCCAGCTCACCCCTTGGGACGGGAGGGAGAGCCTACGAGCAGTACTTC	CASSPLGTGGRAYEQYF
TRBV7-9	NA	TRBJ2-7	NA	TGTGCCAGCAGCGCTCTCGCTGGGGGGGCTACCTACGAGCAGTACTTC	CASSALAGGATYEQYF
TRBV7-9	NA	TRBJ2-7	NA	TGTGCCAGCAGCTTACAATGGGCAGGGGAGAGGAACGAGCAGTACTTC	CASSLQWAGERNEQYF
TRBV7-9	NA	TRBJ2-7	NA	TGTGCCAGCAGCCAACGCGAGACAGTAAAACACGAGCAGTACTTC	CASSQRETVKHEQYF
TRBV10-1	few	TRBJ1-2	TRBD1	TGCGCCAGCAGTGAGTCGACAGGGGACCCCTATGGCTACACCTTC	CASSESTGDPYGYTF
TRBV6-1	once	TRBJ1-3	NA	TGTGCCAGCAGTGACGAAATCTCTCCTGGGGACACTGGAAACACCATATATTTT	CASSDEISPGDTGNTIYF
TRBV2	NA	TRBJ2-7	TRBD2	TGTGCGACAATGGTGGGGGAGGGCTACGAGCAGTACTTC	CATMVGEGYEQYF
TRBV4-1	NA	TRBJ2-7	TRBD2	TGCGCCAGCAGCCAGAAGCTAGCGGGAGGCTACGAGCAGTACTTC	CASSQKLAGGYEQYF
TRBV5-1	NA	TRBJ1-2	NA	TGCGCCAGCAGCTCGACCTCTGGCAAGGCGGACTATGGCTACACCTTC	CASSSTSGKADYGYTF
TRBV6-1	NA	TRBJ2-7	NA	TGTGCCACGGAAAACACGATCTCCTACGAGCAGTACTTC	CATENTISYEQYF
TRBV4-2	once	TRBJ2-7	NA	TGTGCCAGCAGCCAAGACAGGACTACAAGCTCCTACGAGCAGTACTTC	CASSQDRTTSSYEQYF
TRBV13	NA	TRBJ2-7	NA	TGTGCCAGCAGCTGGACCCTTCTCCGAGGGGGGACCTACGAGCAGTACTTC	CASSWTLLRGGTYEQYF
TRBV9	NA	TRBJ2-2	TRBD2	TGTGCCAGCAGCGTAAATAGCGGGAGAGAGGGCACCGGGGAGCTGTTTTTT	CASSVNSGREGTGELFF